The clone carrying this T cell receptor beta chain was counted a single time. Antigen: not known. Germline CDR1 is MDHEN and CDR2 is SYDVKM. This CDR3 contains 16 residues. V was shortened by 4 bases and J by 6 bases, with 19 bases between the two germline ends. The sample belongs to a study of OX40 agonist ivuxolimab in advanced cancers. Study-level background: A diagnosis of hepatocellular carcinoma, melanoma, renal cell or head and neck cancer was present in dose-escalation patients. Study-level results: Patients with a partial response at 0.1-3.0 mg/kg had among the lowest clonal expansion.

Repertoires were generated with immunoSEQ multiplex PCR, while TCRdb's copy carries only in-frame clones and drops some. Of some 70,000 clones in the sample, more than 75% were seen once. The material sequenced was CD4+ or CD8+ T cells sorted from blood, taken in a trial of the OX40 agonist ivuxolimab. This chain joins TRBV28 and TRBJ2-1; D remains ambiguous. The receptor's source is an adult with an advanced solid tumor such as melanoma, head and neck, liver or kidney cancer. The CDR3 nucleotides are TGTGCCAGCAGTTCTGGGTCTAGGGTTACGCGCAATGAGCAGTTCTTC. This translates into CASSSGSRVTRNEQFF.